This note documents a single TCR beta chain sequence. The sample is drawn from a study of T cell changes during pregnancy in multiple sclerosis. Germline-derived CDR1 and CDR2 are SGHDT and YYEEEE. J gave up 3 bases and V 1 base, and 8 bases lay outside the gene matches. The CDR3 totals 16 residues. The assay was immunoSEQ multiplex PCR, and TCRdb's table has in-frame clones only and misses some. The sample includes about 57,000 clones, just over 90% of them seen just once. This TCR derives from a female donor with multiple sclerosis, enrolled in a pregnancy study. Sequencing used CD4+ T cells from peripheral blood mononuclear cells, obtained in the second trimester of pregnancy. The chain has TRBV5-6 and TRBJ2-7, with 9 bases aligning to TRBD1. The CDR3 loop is CASSLPPGQGVYEQYF. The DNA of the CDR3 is TGTGCCAGCAGCTTGCCACCGGGACAGGGTGTCTACGAGCAGTACTTC.